These 8 T cell receptor beta chains originate from one sample sequenced in a study of cytomegalovirus exposure and HLA in healthy donors. The primer mix had 60 Vbeta and 13 Jbeta primers. The repertoire was sequenced with immunoSEQ multiplex PCR; TCRdb's copy has only in-frame clones and lacks some. The sample consists of some 130,000 clones, 66% of them appearing once. Sequencing was performed on PBMCs. The receptors stem from a human donor in good health.

The chain combines TRBV5-1 with TRBJ2-3; TRBD2 agrees at 8 bases. The CDR3 is made up of 17 amino acids. Germline V gives CDR1 SGHRS, CDR2 YFSETQ. Germline trimming cut 5 bases from V and 0 bases from J; bases unmatched to any gene: 11. The CDR3 region has the DNA TGCGCCAGCAGGGGGGCGGGAGGCGACATAAGCACAGATACGCAGTATTTT. Translating gives CASRGAGGDISTDTQYF.

The chain uses TRBV7-9 and TRBJ2-5; 13 bases match TRBD2. Unmatched junction bases numbered 14, after V lost 0 bases and J lost 7 bases. This CDR3 has 19 amino acids. Germline assignment: CDR1 SEHNR and CDR2 FQNEAQ (reference sequence). This chain's CDR3 is CASSLAGTSGTKAPGTQYF. The CDR3 nucleotides read TGTGCCAGCAGCTTAGCGGGGACTAGCGGGACCAAAGCCCCCGGGACCCAGTACTTC.

The V call is TRBV21-1, the J call TRBJ2-3; the D segment call TRBD2 is taken from the table without a DNA check. TRBV21-1 is described as a pseudogene. The CDR3 is made up of 16 amino acids. Written as DNA, the CDR3 is TGTGCCAGCAGCACGGCTAGCGGGGTTAGCACAGATACGCAGTATTTT. It yields the protein CASSTASGVSTDTQYF.

The V gene is TRBV4-1, the J gene TRBJ2-7; TRBD1 matches at 7 bases. The V segment lost 4 bases and the J segment 0 bases; nucleotides outside the gene matches: 15. CDR1 MGHRA and CDR2 YSYEKL come from the germline V gene. This CDR3 is built from 18 residues. In DNA form, the CDR3 reads TGCGCCAGCAGCCCTCCAACACAGGGGCGAGGCGTCTCCTACGAGCAGTACTTC. Its translation is CASSPPTQGRGVSYEQYF.

The V gene is TRBV5-1, the J gene TRBJ2-3; 8 positions agree with TRBD2. The CDR3 length is 18 residues. V shed 1 base, J shed 3 bases, and the junction held 13 bases outside the gene matches. Germline V gene data show CDR1 as SGHRS and CDR2 as YFSETQ. CDR3 nucleotide sequence: TGCGCCAGCAGCTTGTTGCCCGCTAGAGCGGGAGTGACAGATACGCAGTATTTT. Translation: CASSLLPARAGVTDTQYF.

This clone was recorded only once. The chain combines TRBV5-1 with TRBJ2-1; 7 bases align to TRBD2. J gave up 0 bases and V 4 bases, and 13 bases lay outside the gene matches. The germline V gene encodes CDR1 SGHRS and CDR2 YFSETQ. The CDR3 sequence is 18 residues long. The CDR3, as DNA: TGCGCCAGCAGCCCCGACGGACTAGGCGGGAGCTCCTACAATGAGCAGTTCTTC. This encodes CASSPDGLGGSSYNEQFF.

The rearrangement uses TRBV21-1 and TRBJ2-7; TRBD1, the table's D call, was not compared with the DNA. TRBV21-1 is listed as a pseudogene. This CDR3 spans 15 amino acids. The CDR3 region is CASSKVYRGPYEQYF. Written as DNA, the CDR3 is TGTGCCAGCAGCAAAGTTTACAGGGGCCCCTACGAGCAGTACTTC.

The CDR3 bases are TGCAGCGCCATCACACAGGGCGCCGGGGAGCTGTTTTTT. Residues: CSAITQGAGELFF. This rearrangement joins TRBV29-1 to TRBJ2-2; a weak D match, TRBD1 (6 bases). This CDR3 is 13 amino acids long. CDR1 is SQVTM and CDR2 is ANQGSEA in the germline V gene. The ends were cut back, 7 bases at V and 6 bases at J, with 15 bases in the middle.